These 10 T cell receptor beta chains came from one sample sequenced in a study. MiXCR, run by TCRdb on the RT-PCR reads, gives a single entry per CDR3 protein. The sample contains about 680,000 distinct CDR3 sequences, 12% to 15% of which appear only once. Sequencing used memory CD4+ T cells from blood. The receptors shown here come from a female donor in good health, serving as a healthy control.

This sequence joins TRBV18 and TRBJ2-1, with 10 bases matching TRBD2. The J segment lost 3 bases and the V segment lost 5 bases, leaving 4 bases of the junction unmatched. In germline, CDR1 is KGHSH, CDR2 LQKENI. The CDR3 covers 15 residues. Here the CDR3 reads CASSTGLASYNEQFF. CDR3 nucleotide sequence: TGTGCCAGCTCAACGGGACTAGCGAGCTACAATGAGCAGTTCTTC.

This clonotype appeared a few times. The CDR3 spells CSVDPDGYTF. The CDR3, as DNA: TGCAGCGTTGACCCAGATGGCTACACCTTC. The genes are TRBV29-1 and TRBJ1-2, with D uncertain. Per the germline V gene, CDR1 is SQVTM and CDR2 is ANQGSEA. V lost 3 bases, J lost 6 bases, and 5 bases lay in between. This CDR3 is 10 amino acids long.

In this sample, this clonotype turned up a few times. CDR3 coding DNA: TGCAGTGCTAGCCGCAGCCGCTCCTACGAGCAGTACTTC. Residues: CSASRSRSYEQYF. This rearrangement joins TRBV20-1 to TRBJ2-7; D not resolved. This CDR3 contains 13 residues. Germline lookup yields CDR1 DFQATT and CDR2 SNEGSKA (reference sequence). With 3 bases removed from V and 0 bases from J, the gap between germline ends came to 9 bases.

The chain uses TRBV7-2 and TRBJ2-1; D not certain. There are 15 residues in the CDR3. The germline V gene encodes CDR1 SGHTA and CDR2 FQGNSA. V was pared by 3 bases and J by 2 bases, with 11 bases between. CDR3 in amino acids: CASSFGSTTYNEQFF. In nucleotides, the CDR3 is TGTGCCAGCAGCTTCGGGTCTACTACCTACAATGAGCAGTTCTTC.

Comment on this clonotype: One end of the junction varies from germline; a read error may be responsible. This CDR3 is CASSQIALNF. DNA of the CDR3: TGTGCCAGCAGCCAGATCGCTTTGAACTTC. The chain combines TRBV14 with TRBJ2-7; D is unresolved. The germline CDR1 and CDR2 sequences are SGHDN and FVKESK. The CDR3 contains 10 residues.

This clonotype has at least ten counts. The chain couples TRBV7-9 to TRBJ1-1; D uncertain. The V and J ends lost 3 bases and 8 bases respectively, with 4 bases between them. The CDR3 has 10 residues. CDR1 is SEHNR, CDR2 FQNEAQ, per germline (reference sequence). The CDR3 protein is CASSLFEAFF. In DNA form, the CDR3 reads TGTGCCAGCAGCTTGTTCGAAGCTTTCTTT.

This clonotype was seen a handful of times. The genes are TRBV6-1 and TRBJ1-2; D gene ambiguous. The CDR3 has 15 residues. Trimming took 1 base from V and 2 from J, leaving 11 bases between them. The germline V gene encodes CDR1 MNHNS and CDR2 SASEGT. CDR3 sequence reads: CASSEGVGFNYGYTF. The CDR3 nucleotides read TGTGCCAGCAGTGAAGGGGTGGGTTTCAACTATGGCTACACCTTC.

This clonotype occurred many times. V gene TRBV6-2 or TRBV6-3 combines with J gene TRBJ1-2; no reliable D call. Germline V gives CDR1 MNHEY, CDR2 SVGEGT. The CDR3 is made up of 13 amino acids. The germline V and J ends were trimmed by 6 bases and 5 bases, with 13 bases remaining between them. CDR3: CASSRRPEYGYTF. Here the CDR3 DNA reads TGTGCCAGCAGCCGTCGTCCGGAATATGGCTACACCTTC.

This clonotype was seen many times. This chain joins TRBV20-1 and TRBJ1-5, with D maybe TRBD1 (6 bases). Germline values: CDR1 DFQATT, CDR2 SNEGSKA (reference sequence). V lost 3 bases to trimming and J lost 3 bases, with 15 bases between them. The CDR3 spans 15 residues. CDR3 loop: CSASGGGGANQPQHF. For the CDR3, the DNA is TGCAGTGCTAGTGGGGGCGGAGGGGCCAATCAGCCCCAGCATTTT.

This chain links TRBV12-3 or TRBV12-4 with TRBJ2-5, with no clear D. V gave up 3 bases and J gave up 5 bases, with 16 bases separating them. The CDR3 totals 15 residues. The CDR3 loop is CASSFSTKVGETQYF. Here the CDR3 DNA reads TGTGCCAGCAGTTTTTCGACAAAAGTAGGCGAGACCCAGTACTTC.